This entry is about one T cell receptor beta chain. J lost 8 bases, V lost 0 bases, and 6 bases had no gene match. Germline lookup yields CDR1 LGHNA and CDR2 YSLEER. The CDR3 loop spans 15 amino acids. This sample is part of a study of T cell changes during pregnancy in multiple sclerosis. The repertoire was sequenced with immunoSEQ multiplex PCR; TCRdb's copy has only in-frame clones and lacks some. The sample lists around 70,000 clones, 94% seen once, with 0.58% in the top ten. Sequenced here: peripheral blood, sampled in the third trimester of pregnancy. V gene TRBV4-3 combines with J gene TRBJ2-1; TRBD2 matches at 8 bases. This TCR was recovered from a female donor with multiple sclerosis, enrolled in a pregnancy study. Here the CDR3 reads CASSQERIAGHEQFF. In DNA, the CDR3 is TGCGCCAGCAGCCAAGAAAGGATAGCGGGGCATGAGCAGTTCTTC.